This record looks at one T cell receptor beta chain sequence and its context. Its specificity is unknown. J lost 9 bases, V lost 0 bases, and 13 bases had no gene match. The CDR3 sequence is 16 residues long. Germline assignment: CDR1 SGDLS and CDR2 YYNGEE. Before the COVID-19 pandemic, during about 2011-2019, CD4+ T cells were taken from unexposed donors. After ten to eleven days of culture, CD4+ T cells were isolated. Testing used SARS-CoV-2 S/N and four cold-coronavirus spikes on unexposed-donor CD4+ T cells, cells permitting. Half the medium was replaced with IL-2 medium on days 3 and 7. This entry belongs to a study of CD4 T cells in relation to SARS-CoV-2 and coronaviruses. Across the study: TCR beta CDR3s were sequenced after roughly 10-day antigen culture of PBMCs.

The assay was immunoSEQ multiplex PCR, and TCRdb's table has in-frame clones only and misses some. This table has roughly 25,000 clones, over 60% appearing once. This receptor was identified in a human donor in good health. The rearrangement uses TRBV9 and TRBJ2-7, with 9 bases fitting TRBD1. Material for sequencing was CD4+ T cells from PBMCs, cultured in vitro. In DNA, the CDR3 is TGTGCCAGCAGCGTAGACCCGGGACAGGGAACGGAAAGGCAGTACTTC. Translating it yields CASSVDPGQGTERQYF.